This T cell receptor (beta chain) was retrieved from a study of CD8+ T cells in alopecia areata. The V end lost 6 bases, the J end lost 4 bases, and 16 bases lay between the germline ends. CDR3 length equals 15 residues. Germline-derived CDR1 and CDR2 are SNHLY and FYNNEI. Indicated treatment: oral pan-JAK inhibitor, 5-10 mg twice daily. Extraction of RNA preceded its reverse transcription into cDNA, which served as the sequencing template. TCRdb's copy holds only in-frame clones and misses some; the assay was immunoSEQ multiplex PCR. The sample comprises 150,000 to 200,000 clones, around three fifths of which are singletons, and about 0.94% rests with the top ten.

The material was CD4+ T cells sorted from blood, obtained at week 4, from a patient treated with tofacitinib. This clonotype was obtained from a human donor with alopecia areata. The chain links TRBV2 to TRBJ1-5, with D possibly matching TRBD1 (6 bases). The CDR3 nucleotides are TGTGCCAGCAGCGGACGTGGGGGCGGAAATCAGCCCCAGCATTTT. It codes for CASSGRGGGNQPQHF.